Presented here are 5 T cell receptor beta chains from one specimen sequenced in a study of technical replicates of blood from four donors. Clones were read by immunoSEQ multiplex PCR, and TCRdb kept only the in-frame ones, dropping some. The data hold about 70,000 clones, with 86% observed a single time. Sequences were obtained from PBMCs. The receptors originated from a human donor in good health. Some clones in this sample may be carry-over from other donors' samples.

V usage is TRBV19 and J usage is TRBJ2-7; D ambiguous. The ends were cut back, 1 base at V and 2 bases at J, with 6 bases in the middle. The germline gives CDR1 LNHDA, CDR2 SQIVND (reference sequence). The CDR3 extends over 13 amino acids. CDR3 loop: CASSIGQAYEQYF. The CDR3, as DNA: TGTGCCAGTAGTATAGGACAAGCCTACGAGCAGTACTTC.

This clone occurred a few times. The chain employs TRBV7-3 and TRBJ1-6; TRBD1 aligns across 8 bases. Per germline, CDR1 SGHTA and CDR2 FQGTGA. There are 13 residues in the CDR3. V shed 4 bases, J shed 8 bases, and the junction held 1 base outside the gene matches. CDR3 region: CASSSDRDSPLHF. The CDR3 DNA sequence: TGTGCCAGCAGCTCGGACAGGGATTCACCCCTCCACTTT.

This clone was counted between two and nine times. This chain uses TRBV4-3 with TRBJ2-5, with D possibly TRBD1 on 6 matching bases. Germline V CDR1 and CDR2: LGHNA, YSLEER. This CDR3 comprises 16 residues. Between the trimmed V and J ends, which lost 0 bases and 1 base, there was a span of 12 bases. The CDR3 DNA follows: TGCGCCAGCAGCCAAGATGGACAGATATTCCAAGAGACCCAGTACTTC. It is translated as CASSQDGQIFQETQYF.

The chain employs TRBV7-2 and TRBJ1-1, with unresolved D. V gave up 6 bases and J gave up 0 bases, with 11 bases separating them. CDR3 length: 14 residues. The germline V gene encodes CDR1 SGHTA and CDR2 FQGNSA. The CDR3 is CASSPHSVNTEAFF. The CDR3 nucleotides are TGTGCCAGCAGTCCCCACAGTGTGAACACTGAAGCTTTCTTT.

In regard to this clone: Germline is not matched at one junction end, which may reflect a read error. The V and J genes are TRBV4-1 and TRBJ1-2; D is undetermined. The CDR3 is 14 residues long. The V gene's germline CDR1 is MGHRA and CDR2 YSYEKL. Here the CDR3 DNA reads TGCGCCAGCAGCCCCTCAAGGAGGCTTGTCGAAATCAACTTC. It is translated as CASSPSRRLVEINF.